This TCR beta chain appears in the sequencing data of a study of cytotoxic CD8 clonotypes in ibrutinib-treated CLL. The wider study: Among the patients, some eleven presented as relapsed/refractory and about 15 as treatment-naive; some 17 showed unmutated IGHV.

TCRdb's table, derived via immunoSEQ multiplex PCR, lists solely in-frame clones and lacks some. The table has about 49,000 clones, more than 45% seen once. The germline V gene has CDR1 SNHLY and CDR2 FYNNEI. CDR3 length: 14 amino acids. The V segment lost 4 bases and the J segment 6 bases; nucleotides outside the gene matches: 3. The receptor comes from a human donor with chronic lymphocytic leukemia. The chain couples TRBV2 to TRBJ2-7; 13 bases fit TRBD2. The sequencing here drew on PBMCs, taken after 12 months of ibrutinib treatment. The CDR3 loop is CASSGTSGRSEQYF. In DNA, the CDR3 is TGTGCCAGCAGTGGGACTAGCGGGAGATCCGAGCAGTACTTC.